The present T cell receptor (beta chain) was sequenced within a study of human T cells and chemical hapten exposure. The time point denotes: patch test 1, 2 weeks after DPC sensitization. Treatment noted: therapeutic diphenylcyclopropenone sensitization with weekly scalp DPC. Individual cDNA molecules in this library carried unique molecular identifiers. TCRdb processed the RACE reads anew with MiXCR; each CDR3 protein has one entry. Seen here are about 120,000 distinct CDR3 sequences, roughly 15% observed once, and the top ten hold less than 0.95%. Germline loops: CDR1 SGHAT, CDR2 FQNNGV. Trimming left V 2 bases short and J 1 base short, with 16 bases between. CDR3 length equals 17 residues.

The source is a man aged 18 to 30 with alopecia areata. Some clones in this sample may be carry-over from other donors' samples. The sample consisted of whole blood, taken in connection with sensitization to the hapten diphenylcyclopropenone (DPC). J is TRBJ2-3 and V is TRBV11-2; D is undetermined. The CDR3 DNA sequence: TGTGCCAGCAGCTTACAAATAGGGCAGGCGCGCACAGATACGCAGTATTTT. Amino acids: CASSLQIGQARTDTQYF.